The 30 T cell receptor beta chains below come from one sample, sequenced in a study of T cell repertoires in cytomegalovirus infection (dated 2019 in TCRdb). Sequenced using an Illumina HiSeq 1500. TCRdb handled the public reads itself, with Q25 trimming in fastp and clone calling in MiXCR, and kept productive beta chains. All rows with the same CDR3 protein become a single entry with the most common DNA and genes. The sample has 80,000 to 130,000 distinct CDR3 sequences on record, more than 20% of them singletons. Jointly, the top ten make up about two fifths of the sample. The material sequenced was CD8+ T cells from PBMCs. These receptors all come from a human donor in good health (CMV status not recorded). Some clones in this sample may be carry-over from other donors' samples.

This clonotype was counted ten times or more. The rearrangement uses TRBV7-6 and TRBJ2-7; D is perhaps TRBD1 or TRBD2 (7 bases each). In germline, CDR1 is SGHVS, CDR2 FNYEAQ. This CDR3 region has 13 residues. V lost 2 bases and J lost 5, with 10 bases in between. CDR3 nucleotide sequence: TGTGCCAGCAGCTTAAGCGGGACAGACGAGCAGTACTTC. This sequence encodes CASSLSGTDEQYF.

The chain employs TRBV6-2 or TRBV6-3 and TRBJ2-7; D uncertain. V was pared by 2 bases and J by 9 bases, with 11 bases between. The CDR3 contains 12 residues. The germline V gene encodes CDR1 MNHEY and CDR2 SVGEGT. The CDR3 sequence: CASSYPVSWQYF. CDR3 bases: TGTGCCAGCAGTTACCCCGTGTCATGGCAGTACTTC.

The CDR3 DNA is TGTGCTAGTGGTTTGGAGGCTAGCGGAAGGTACCAAGAGACCCAGTACTTC. It translates to CASGLEASGRYQETQYF. The gene calls are TRBV12-5 and TRBJ2-5; the match to TRBD2 covers 7 bases. Per germline, CDR1 LGHNT and CDR2 FRNRAP. V dropped 1 base and J dropped 0; count of bases not matched to a gene: 8. The CDR3 is made up of 17 amino acids.

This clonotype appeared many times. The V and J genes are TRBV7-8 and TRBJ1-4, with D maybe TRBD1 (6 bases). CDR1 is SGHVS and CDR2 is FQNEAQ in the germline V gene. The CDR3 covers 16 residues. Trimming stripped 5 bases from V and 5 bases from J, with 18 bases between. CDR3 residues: CASSPGGRIGNEKLFF. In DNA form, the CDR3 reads TGTGCCAGCAGCCCGGGGGGCCGCATAGGGAATGAAAAACTGTTTTTT.

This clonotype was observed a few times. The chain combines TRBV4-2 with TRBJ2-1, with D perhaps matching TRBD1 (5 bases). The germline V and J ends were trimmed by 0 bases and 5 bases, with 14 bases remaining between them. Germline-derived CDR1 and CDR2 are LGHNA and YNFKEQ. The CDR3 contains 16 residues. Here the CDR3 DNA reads TGTGCCAGCAGCCAAGATCTTGGGGTAGGGGACAATGAGCAGTTCTTC. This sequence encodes CASSQDLGVGDNEQFF.

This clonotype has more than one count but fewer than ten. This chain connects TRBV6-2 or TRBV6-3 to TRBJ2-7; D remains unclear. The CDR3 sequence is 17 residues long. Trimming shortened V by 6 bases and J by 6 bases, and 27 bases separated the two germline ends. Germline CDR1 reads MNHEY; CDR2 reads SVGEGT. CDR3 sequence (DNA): TGTGCCAGCAGCTACCCTCGACCCGACCGAACATCCAGCGAGCAGTACTTC. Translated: CASSYPRPDRTSSEQYF.

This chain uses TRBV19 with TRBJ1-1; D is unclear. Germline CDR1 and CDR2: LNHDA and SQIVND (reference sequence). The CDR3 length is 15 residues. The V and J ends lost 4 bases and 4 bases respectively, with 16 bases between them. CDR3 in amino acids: CASSTLTRAGTEAFF. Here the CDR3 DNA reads TGTGCCAGTAGTACCCTGACCCGCGCTGGCACTGAAGCTTTCTTT.

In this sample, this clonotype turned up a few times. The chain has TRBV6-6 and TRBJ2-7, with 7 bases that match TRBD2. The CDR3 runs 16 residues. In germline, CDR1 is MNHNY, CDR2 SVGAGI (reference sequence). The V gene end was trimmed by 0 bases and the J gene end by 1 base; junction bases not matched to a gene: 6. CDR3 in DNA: TGTGCCAGCAGTTACTCGGCGGGAGAGGTTTCCTACGAGCAGTACTTC. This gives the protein CASSYSAGEVSYEQYF.

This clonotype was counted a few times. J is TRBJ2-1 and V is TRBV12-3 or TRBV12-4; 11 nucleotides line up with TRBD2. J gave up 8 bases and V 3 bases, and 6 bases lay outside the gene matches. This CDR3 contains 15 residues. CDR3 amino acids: CASSFKTSGIDEQFF. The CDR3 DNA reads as TGTGCCAGCAGTTTTAAGACTAGCGGGATTGATGAGCAGTTCTTC.

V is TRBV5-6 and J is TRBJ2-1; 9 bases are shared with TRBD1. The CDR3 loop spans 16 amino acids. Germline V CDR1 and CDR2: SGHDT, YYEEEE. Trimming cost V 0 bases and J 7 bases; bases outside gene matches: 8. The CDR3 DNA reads TGTGCCAGCAGCTTGGGGACAGGGGCCTCGTTGAATGAGCAGTTCTTC. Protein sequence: CASSLGTGASLNEQFF. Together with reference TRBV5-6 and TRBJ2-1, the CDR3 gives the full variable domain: DAGVTQSPTHLIKTRGQQVTLRCSPKSGHDTVSWYQQALGQGPQFIFQYYEEEERQRGNFPDRFSGHQFPNYSSELNVNALLLGDSALYLCASSLGTGASLNEQFFGPGTRLTVL.

The CDR3, as DNA: TGTGCCAGCAGTGACACTAGGCAGCCCCAGCATTTT. It yields the protein CASSDTRQPQHF. The gene calls are TRBV6-1 and TRBJ1-5; D unclear. The CDR3 loop spans 12 amino acids. V lost 3 bases and J 7 bases, leaving 7 bases between the germline ends. Germline CDR1 and CDR2: MNHNS and SASEGT.

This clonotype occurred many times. The CDR3 here is CASSYGVAGLADTQYF. DNA of the CDR3: TGTGCCAGCAGTTATGGGGTCGCCGGTTTGGCAGATACGCAGTATTTT. The rearrangement joins TRBV12-3 or TRBV12-4 to TRBJ2-3; D is unresolved. The CDR3 is 16 amino acids. Trimming stripped 4 bases from V and 4 bases from J, with 18 bases between.

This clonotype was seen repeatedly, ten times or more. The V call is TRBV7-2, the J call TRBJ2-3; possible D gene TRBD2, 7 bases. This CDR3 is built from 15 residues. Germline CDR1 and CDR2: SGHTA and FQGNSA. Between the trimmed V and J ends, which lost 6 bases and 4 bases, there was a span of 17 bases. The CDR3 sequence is CASSRGGGRADTQYF. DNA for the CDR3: TGTGCCAGCAGTAGGGGGGGCGGTAGGGCAGATACGCAGTATTTT. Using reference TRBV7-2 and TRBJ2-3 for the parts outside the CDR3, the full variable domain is GAGVSQSPSNKVTEKGKDVELRCDPISGHTALYWYRQSLGQGLEFLIYFQGNSAPDKSGLPSDRFSAERTGGSVSTLTIQRTQQEDSAVYLCASSRGGGRADTQYFGPGTRLTVL.

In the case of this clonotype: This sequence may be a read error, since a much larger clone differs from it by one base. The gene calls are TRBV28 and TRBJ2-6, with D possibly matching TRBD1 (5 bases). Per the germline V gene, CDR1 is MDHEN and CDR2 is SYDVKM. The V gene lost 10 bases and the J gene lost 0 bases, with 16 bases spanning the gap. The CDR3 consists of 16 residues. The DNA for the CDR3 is TGTGCCAACAGCCCAAGCGACAGCTCTGGGGCCAACGTCCTGACTTTC. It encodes CANSPSDSSGANVLTF. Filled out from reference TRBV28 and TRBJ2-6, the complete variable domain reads DVKVTQSSRYLVKRTGEKVFLECVQDMDHENMFWYRQDPGLGLRLIYFSYDVKMKEKGDIPEGYSVSREKKERFSLILESASTNQTSMYLCANSPSDSSGANVLTFGAGSRLTVL.

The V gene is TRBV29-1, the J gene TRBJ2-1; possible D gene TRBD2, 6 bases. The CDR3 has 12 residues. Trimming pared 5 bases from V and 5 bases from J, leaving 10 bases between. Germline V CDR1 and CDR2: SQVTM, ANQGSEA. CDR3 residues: CSVTGENNEQFF. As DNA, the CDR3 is TGCAGCGTTACGGGAGAGAACAATGAGCAGTTCTTC.

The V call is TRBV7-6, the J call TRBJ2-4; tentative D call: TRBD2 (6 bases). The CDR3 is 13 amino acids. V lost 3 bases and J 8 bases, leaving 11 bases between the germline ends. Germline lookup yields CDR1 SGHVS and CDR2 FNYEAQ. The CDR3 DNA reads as TGTGCCAGCAGCTTGGCGGGGTCGGACATTCAGTACTTC. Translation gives CASSLAGSDIQYF.

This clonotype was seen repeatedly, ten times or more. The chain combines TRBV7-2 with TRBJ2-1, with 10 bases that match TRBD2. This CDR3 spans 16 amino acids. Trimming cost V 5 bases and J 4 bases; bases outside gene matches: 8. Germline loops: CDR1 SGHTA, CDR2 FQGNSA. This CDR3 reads CASSPISGGSYNEQFF. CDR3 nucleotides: TGTGCCAGCAGCCCTATTAGCGGGGGGTCGTACAATGAGCAGTTCTTC.

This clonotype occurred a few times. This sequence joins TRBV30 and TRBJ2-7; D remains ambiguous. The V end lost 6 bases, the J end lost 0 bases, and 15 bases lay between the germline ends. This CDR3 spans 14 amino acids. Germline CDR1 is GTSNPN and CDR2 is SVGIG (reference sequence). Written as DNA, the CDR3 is TGTGCCTGCAGAGCCCAAACGGGCTCCTACGAGCAGTACTTC. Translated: CACRAQTGSYEQYF.

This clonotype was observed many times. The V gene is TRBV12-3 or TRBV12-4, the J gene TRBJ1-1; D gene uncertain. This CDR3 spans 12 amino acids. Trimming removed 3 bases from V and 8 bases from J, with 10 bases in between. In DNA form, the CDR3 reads TGTGCCAGCAGTTTTTTCCCGTCGGAAGCTTTCTTT. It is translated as CASSFFPSEAFF.

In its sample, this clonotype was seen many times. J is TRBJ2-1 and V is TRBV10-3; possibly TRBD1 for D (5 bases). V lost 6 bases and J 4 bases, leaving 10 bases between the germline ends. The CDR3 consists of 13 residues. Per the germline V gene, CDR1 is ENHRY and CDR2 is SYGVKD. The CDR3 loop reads CAIRRQTYNEQFF. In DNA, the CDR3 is TGTGCCATCAGGAGACAGACTTACAATGAGCAGTTCTTC.

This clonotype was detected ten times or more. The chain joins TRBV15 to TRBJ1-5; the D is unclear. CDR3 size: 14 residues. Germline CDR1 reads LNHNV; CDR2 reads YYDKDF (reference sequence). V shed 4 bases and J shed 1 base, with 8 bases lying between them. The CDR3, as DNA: TGTGCCACCAGCATCCTAGACAGCAATCAGCCCCAGCATTTT. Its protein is CATSILDSNQPQHF.

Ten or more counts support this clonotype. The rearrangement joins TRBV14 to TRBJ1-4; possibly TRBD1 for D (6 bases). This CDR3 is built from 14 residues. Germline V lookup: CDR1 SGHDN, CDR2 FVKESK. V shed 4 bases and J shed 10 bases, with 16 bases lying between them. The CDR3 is CASSLEQGSGKLFF. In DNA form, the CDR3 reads TGTGCCAGCAGCCTAGAACAGGGTTCGGGAAAACTGTTTTTT. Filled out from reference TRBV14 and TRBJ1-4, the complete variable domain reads EAGVTQFPSHSVIEKGQTVTLRCDPISGHDNLYWYRRVMGKEIKFLLHFVKESKQDESGMPNNRFLAERTGGTYSTLKVQPAELEDSGVYFCASSLEQGSGKLFFGSGTQLSVL.

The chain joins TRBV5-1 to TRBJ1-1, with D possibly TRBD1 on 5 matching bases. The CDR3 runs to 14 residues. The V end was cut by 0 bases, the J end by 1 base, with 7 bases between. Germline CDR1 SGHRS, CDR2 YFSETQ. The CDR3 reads CASSLGGSNTEAFF. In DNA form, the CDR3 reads TGCGCCAGCAGCTTGGGGGGGTCGAACACTGAAGCTTTCTTT. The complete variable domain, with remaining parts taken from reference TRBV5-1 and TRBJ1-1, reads KAGVTQTPRYLIKTRGQQVTLSCSPISGHRSVSWYQQTPGQGLQFLFEYFSETQRNKGNFPGRFSGRQFSNSRSEMNVSTLELGDSALYLCASSLGGSNTEAFFGQGTRLTVV.

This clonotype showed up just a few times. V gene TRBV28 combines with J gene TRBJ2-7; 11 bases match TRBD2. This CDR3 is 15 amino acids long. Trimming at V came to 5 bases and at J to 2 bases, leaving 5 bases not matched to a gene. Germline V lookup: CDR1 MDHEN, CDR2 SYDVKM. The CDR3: CASSLTSGGTYEQYF. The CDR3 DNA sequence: TGTGCCAGCAGTCTAACTAGCGGGGGAACCTACGAGCAGTACTTC.

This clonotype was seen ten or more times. The CDR3 loop is CASSPDPISYNEQFF. The CDR3 DNA reads as TGTGCCAGCAGCCCCGATCCTATCTCCTACAATGAGCAGTTCTTC. The gene calls are TRBV7-2 and TRBJ2-1; no reliable D call. The V gene lost 5 bases and the J gene lost 0 bases, with 11 bases spanning the gap. This CDR3 region has 15 residues. Looked up from germline, CDR1 is SGHTA and CDR2 is FQGNSA. Filled out from reference TRBV7-2 and TRBJ2-1, the complete variable domain reads GAGVSQSPSNKVTEKGKDVELRCDPISGHTALYWYRQSLGQGLEFLIYFQGNSAPDKSGLPSDRFSAERTGGSVSTLTIQRTQQEDSAVYLCASSPDPISYNEQFFGPGTRLTVL.

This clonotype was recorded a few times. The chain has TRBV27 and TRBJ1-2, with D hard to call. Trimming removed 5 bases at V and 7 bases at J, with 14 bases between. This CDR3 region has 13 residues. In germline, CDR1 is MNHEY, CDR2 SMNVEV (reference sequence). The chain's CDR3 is CASSLDGAGGYTF. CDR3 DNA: TGTGCCAGCAGTCTGGACGGAGCCGGTGGCTACACCTTC.

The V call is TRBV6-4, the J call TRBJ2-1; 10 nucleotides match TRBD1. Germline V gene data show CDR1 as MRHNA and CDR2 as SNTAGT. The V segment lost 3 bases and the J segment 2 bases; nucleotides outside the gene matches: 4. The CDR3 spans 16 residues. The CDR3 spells CASSENGQGAYNEQFF. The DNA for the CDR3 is TGTGCCAGCAGTGAAAACGGACAGGGGGCCTACAATGAGCAGTTCTTC.

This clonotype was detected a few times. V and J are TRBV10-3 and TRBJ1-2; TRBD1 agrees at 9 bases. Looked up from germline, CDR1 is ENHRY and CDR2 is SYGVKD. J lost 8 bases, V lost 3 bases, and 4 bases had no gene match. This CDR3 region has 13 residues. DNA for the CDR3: TGTGCCATCAGTGACTGGGACAGGGAGGGCTACACCTTC. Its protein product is CAISDWDREGYTF.

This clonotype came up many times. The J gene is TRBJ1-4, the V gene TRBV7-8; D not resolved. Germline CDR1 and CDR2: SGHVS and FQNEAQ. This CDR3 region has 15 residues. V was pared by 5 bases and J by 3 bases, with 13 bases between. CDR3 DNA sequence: TGTGCCAGCAGCCCAGTGGCCGGGGCTAATGAAAAACTGTTTTTT. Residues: CASSPVAGANEKLFF.

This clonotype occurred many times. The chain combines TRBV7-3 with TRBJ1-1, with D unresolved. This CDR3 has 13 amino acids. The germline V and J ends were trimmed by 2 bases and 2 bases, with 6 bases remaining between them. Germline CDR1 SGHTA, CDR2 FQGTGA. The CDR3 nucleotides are TGTGCCAGCAGCTTATCCTTAAACACTGAAGCTTTCTTT. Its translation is CASSLSLNTEAFF. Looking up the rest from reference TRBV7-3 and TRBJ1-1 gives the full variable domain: GAGVSQTPSNKVTEKGKYVELRCDPISGHTALYWYRQSLGQGPEFLIYFQGTGAADDSGLPNDRFFAVRPEGSVSTLKIQRTERGDSAVYLCASSLSLNTEAFFGQGTRLTVV.